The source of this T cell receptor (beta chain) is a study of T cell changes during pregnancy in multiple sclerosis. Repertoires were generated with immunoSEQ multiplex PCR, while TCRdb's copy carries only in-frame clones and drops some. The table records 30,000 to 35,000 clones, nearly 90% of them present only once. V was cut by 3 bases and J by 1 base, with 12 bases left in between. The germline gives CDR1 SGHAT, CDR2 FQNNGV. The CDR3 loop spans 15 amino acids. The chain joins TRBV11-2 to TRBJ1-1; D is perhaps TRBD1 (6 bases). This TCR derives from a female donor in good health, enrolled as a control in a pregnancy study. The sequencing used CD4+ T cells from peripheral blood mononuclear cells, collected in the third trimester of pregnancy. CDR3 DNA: TGTGCCAGCAGCTTCACAGGGACCGGGAACACTGAAGCTTTCTTT. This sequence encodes CASSFTGTGNTEAFF. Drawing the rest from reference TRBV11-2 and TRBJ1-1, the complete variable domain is EAGVAQSPRYKIIEKRQSVAFWCNPISGHATLYWYQQILGQGPKLLIQFQNNGVVDDSQLPKDRFSAERLKGVDSTLKIQPAKLEDSAVYLCASSFTGTGNTEAFFGQGTRLTVV.